The rows below give T cell receptor beta chains drawn from one sample of a study of T cells after yellow fever vaccination. TCRdb re-called the 5' RACE reads with MiXCR, one entry per CDR3 protein. Seen here are about 310,000 distinct CDR3 sequences, about 3.5% observed once, and the top ten hold roughly a quarter. This sample comprised PBMCs, obtained on the day of the yellow fever booster vaccination. Receptor source: a man aged 18 to 29 who received the YFV17D yellow fever vaccine. CDR3s include the opening cysteine and the closing phenylalanine or tryptophan. A clone size is listed for some rows: how often the clone was seen (once, few, many), or a class if it is expanded.

V,length,size,J,CDR3
TRBV6-6,15,many,TRBJ1-2,CASRAHRVLSDGYTF
TRBV5-8,14,.,TRBJ2-3,CASSSPGGTDTQYF
TRBV7-2,17,few,TRBJ2-7,CASSLAARGALSYEQYF
TRBV7-9,17,many,TRBJ1-5,CASSTGAPLVSNQPQHF
TRBV9,14,.,TRBJ1-1,CASTPELLATEAFF
TRBV2,14,many,TRBJ1-5,CASRLGTFNQPQHF
TRBV2,20,many,TRBJ1-4,CASSEISGEGYGGTNEKLFF
TRBV7-2,14,many,TRBJ2-7,CASSLTGTVYEQYF
TRBV14,15,.,TRBJ2-2,CASSHLAGNTGELFF
TRBV9,13,.,TRBJ1-4,CASSEEGVGKLFF
TRBV6-6,17,.,TRBJ1-5,CASSWPPGQGGDQPQHF
TRBV6-2/TRBV6-3,14,few,TRBJ1-5,CASSPGFGNQPQHF
TRBV6-6,16,many,TRBJ2-7,CASRAGTGVLIDEQYF
TRBV5-1,15,many,TRBJ2-2,CASSYGQRSTGELFF
TRBV2,15,many,TRBJ2-7,CASGRGWGTNYEQYF
TRBV7-7,15,.,TRBJ2-1,CASSHHLTVYNEQFF
TRBV7-3,16,many,TRBJ2-1,CASSSSGTSGGGEQFF
TRBV29-1,13,.,TRBJ2-5,CSAQTGRQETQYF
TRBV6-6,16,few,TRBJ1-6,CASSYFTGARDSPLHF
TRBV7-9,15,.,TRBJ2-5,CASSAGVGLQETQYF
TRBV7-3,16,.,TRBJ1-1,CASSLGRTGVGTEAFF
TRBV19,14,few,TRBJ2-1,CASSMAPAPDEQFF
TRBV7-9,12,.,TRBJ1-1,CASSLRGVRAFF
TRBV15,19,few,TRBJ2-3,CATSSDWRWSGGHTDTQYF
TRBV19,15,.,TRBJ1-5,CASSSALYSNQPQHF
TRBV12-3/TRBV12-4,13,many,TRBJ2-7,CASRRDGYYEQYF
TRBV5-8,14,.,TRBJ1-4,CASSPWGTNEKLFF
TRBV5-1,18,few,TRBJ1-1,CASSIKSVDGLWNTEAFF
TRBV27,14,many,TRBJ2-5,CASSQRGGIETQYF
TRBV4-1,14,.,TRBJ2-7,CASSLAPGGYEQYF
TRBV5-5,15,many,TRBJ2-3,CASSLWDRVADTQYF
TRBV5-4,17,many,TRBJ2-5,CASSLGASGGYGETQYF
TRBV6-2/TRBV6-3,14,.,TRBJ1-1,CASSYPNRGGGAFF
TRBV4-3,15,many,TRBJ2-7,CASSFQGGSPYEQYF
TRBV20-1,14,few,TRBJ2-7,CSATGTGPLGEQYF
TRBV7-3,15,few,TRBJ2-5,CASSLNGGAGETQYF
TRBV6-1,14,many,TRBJ1-5,CASSEAPRDQPQHF
TRBV5-4,15,few,TRBJ2-1,CASSLGGSASNEQFF
TRBV27,15,few,TRBJ2-2,CASSFGSANTGELFF
TRBV7-3,14,few,TRBJ2-3,CASSAIDASGAQYF
TRBV25-1,16,.,TRBJ1-1,CASSGGQGVVNTEAFF
TRBV5-1,15,many,TRBJ2-5,CASSPPTGDKETQYF
TRBV5-5,17,.,TRBJ1-5,CASSPTGTGDSNQPQHF
TRBV18,14,few,TRBJ2-3,CASSLRQGADTQYF
TRBV5-1,11,.,TRBJ1-1,CASSTQTEAFF
TRBV15,15,many,TRBJ2-5,CATSVDRRPQETQYF
TRBV7-6,14,few,TRBJ1-6,CASSPRAYNSPLHF
TRBV12-3/TRBV12-4,12,few,TRBJ2-1,CASSFLWNEQFF
TRBV6-5,19,few,TRBJ2-1,CASTPLPGRWELSYNEQFF
TRBV20-1,15,few,TRBJ1-2,CSARAQGTGGYGYTF
TRBV20-1,14,many,TRBJ2-3,CSARDRRVPDTQYF
TRBV6-1,15,few,TRBJ2-5,CASSPQTGPGGAQYF